The T cell receptor beta chain under discussion was sequenced for a study of blood T cell repertoires in COVID-19. The CDR3 is 15 residues long. V lost 4 bases, J lost 3 bases, and 16 bases lay in between. The V gene's germline CDR1 is SGHRS and CDR2 YFSETQ. Generated by immunoSEQ multiplex PCR, the TCRdb table keeps only in-frame clones and is missing some. The sample yields 200,000 to 250,000 clones, around 90% seen once. The chain joins TRBV5-1 to TRBJ1-1; D is perhaps TRBD1 (5 bases). Sequences were obtained from PBMCs or T cells enriched from blood (not recorded which). This clonotype was obtained from a man between 18 and 35 years old with acute COVID-19. CDR3 region: CASSDGRVRDTEAFF. In DNA form, the CDR3 reads TGCGCCAGCAGCGACGGCAGGGTTAGGGACACTGAAGCTTTCTTT.